The 8 T cell receptor beta chains reported below all come from one sample, sequenced in a study of T cell responses to AZD1222 COVID-19 vaccine. Generated by immunoSEQ multiplex PCR, the TCRdb table keeps only in-frame clones and is missing some. The sample holds 150,000 to 180,000 clones, around 89% seen once. Specimen: peripheral blood, collected on day 0 of AZD1222 vaccination. The receptors here all came from an adult in good health.

The rearrangement links TRBV19 to TRBJ1-1, with D tentatively TRBD1 (6 bases). CDR3 length equals 15 residues. The germline V gene has CDR1 LNHDA and CDR2 SQIVND (reference sequence). The V end was cut by 5 bases, the J end by 4 bases, with 17 bases between. This CDR3 reads CASSSLGGLPTEAFF. The CDR3 nucleotides read TGTGCCAGTAGTTCACTCGGGGGCCTCCCCACTGAAGCTTTCTTT.

The V gene is TRBV5-4, the J gene TRBJ1-5; a possible D gene is TRBD1 (6 bases). Looked up from germline, CDR1 is SGHNT and CDR2 is YYREEE (reference sequence). This CDR3 has 16 residues. The ends were cut back, 4 bases at V and 5 bases at J, with 19 bases in the middle. CDR3 region: CASSPGGGAGDQPQHF. CDR3 in DNA: TGTGCCAGCAGCCCCGGAGGGGGAGCAGGCGATCAGCCCCAGCATTTT.

As DNA, the CDR3 is TGTGCCACCAGCAGAGATGTACTAGCGGGGACGAGTGAGCAGTTCTTC. This sequence encodes CATSRDVLAGTSEQFF. The V call is TRBV15, the J call TRBJ2-1, with 10 bases that match TRBD2. Trimming cost V 0 bases and J 9 bases; bases outside gene matches: 8. This CDR3 region has 16 residues. The germline CDR1 and CDR2 sequences are LNHNV and YYDKDF (reference sequence).

The chain has TRBV11-2 and TRBJ2-7; D not certain. This CDR3 has 15 residues. Germline lookup yields CDR1 SGHAT and CDR2 FQNNGV. Between the trimmed V and J ends, which lost 2 bases and 3 bases, there was a span of 14 bases. The CDR3 is CASSLLSQTLYEQYF. Here the CDR3 DNA reads TGTGCCAGCAGCTTACTTAGCCAAACGCTCTACGAGCAGTACTTC. The full variable domain, in which reference TRBV11-2 and TRBJ2-7 provide the parts outside the CDR3, is EAGVAQSPRYKIIEKRQSVAFWCNPISGHATLYWYQQILGQGPKLLIQFQNNGVVDDSQLPKDRFSAERLKGVDSTLKIQPAKLEDSAVYLCASSLLSQTLYEQYFGPGTRLTVT.

In its sample, this clone was seen once. This chain connects TRBV4-1 to TRBJ2-5, with D perhaps TRBD2 (6 bases). Germline V CDR1 and CDR2: MGHRA, YSYEKL. The CDR3 has 12 amino acids. The V gene lost 0 bases and the J gene lost 10 bases, with 9 bases spanning the gap. CDR3 loop: CASSQDIGGQYF. Here the CDR3 DNA reads TGCGCCAGCAGCCAAGATATCGGGGGCCAGTACTTC.

The chain joins TRBV9 to TRBJ2-7, with D possibly being TRBD2 (5 bases). Per germline, CDR1 SGDLS and CDR2 YYNGEE. The CDR3 contains 15 residues. V was clipped by 0 bases and J by 2 bases, with 12 bases between them. The CDR3: CASSVGWEPAYEQYF. CDR3 bases: TGTGCCAGCAGCGTAGGCTGGGAGCCGGCCTACGAGCAGTACTTC.

This sequence joins TRBV18 and TRBJ2-7; D is perhaps TRBD1 (5 bases). Trimming took off 4 bases at V and 1 base at J, with 17 bases between the two ends. CDR1 and CDR2 from the germline V gene are KGHSH and LQKENI. The CDR3 runs to 16 residues. The CDR3 DNA sequence: TGTGCCAGCTCACTAACGCCGGACACGCCGTCCTACGAGCAGTACTTC. Encoded protein: CASSLTPDTPSYEQYF.

CDR3 protein: CASSPGQDSYEQYF. The CDR3 region has the DNA TGTGCCAGCAGCCCCGGACAGGATTCCTACGAGCAGTACTTC. This rearrangement joins TRBV5-4 to TRBJ2-7; 7 bases line up with TRBD1. V shed 4 bases and J 1 base; nucleotides not matched to a gene: 5. The length of the CDR3 is 14 residues. CDR1 and CDR2 from the germline V gene are SGHNT and YYREEE (reference sequence). The full variable domain, rest sourced from reference TRBV5-4 and TRBJ2-7, is ETGVTQSPTHLIKTRGQQVTLRCSSQSGHNTVSWYQQALGQGPQFIFQYYREEENGRGNFPPRFSGLQFPNYSSELNVNALELDDSALYLCASSPGQDSYEQYFGPGTRLTVT.